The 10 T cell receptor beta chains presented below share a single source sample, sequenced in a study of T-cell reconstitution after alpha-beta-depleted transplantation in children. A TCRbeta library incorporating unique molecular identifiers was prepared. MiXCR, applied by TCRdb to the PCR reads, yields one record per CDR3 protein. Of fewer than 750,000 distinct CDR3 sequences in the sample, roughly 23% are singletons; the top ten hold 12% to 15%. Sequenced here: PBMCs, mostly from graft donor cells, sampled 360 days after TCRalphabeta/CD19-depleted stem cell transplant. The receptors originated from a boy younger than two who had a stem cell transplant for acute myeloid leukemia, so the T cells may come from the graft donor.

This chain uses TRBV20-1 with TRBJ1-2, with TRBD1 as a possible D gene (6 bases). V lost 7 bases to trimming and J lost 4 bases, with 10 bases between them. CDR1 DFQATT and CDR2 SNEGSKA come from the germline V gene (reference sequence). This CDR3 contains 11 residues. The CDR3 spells CSVHRVYGYTF. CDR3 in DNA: TGCAGTGTCCACAGGGTCTATGGCTACACCTTC.

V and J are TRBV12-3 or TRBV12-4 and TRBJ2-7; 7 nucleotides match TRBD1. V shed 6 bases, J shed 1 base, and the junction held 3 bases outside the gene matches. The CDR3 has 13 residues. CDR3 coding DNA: TGTGCCAGCAGATACAGGGGTTCCTACGAGCAGTACTTC. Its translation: CASRYRGSYEQYF.

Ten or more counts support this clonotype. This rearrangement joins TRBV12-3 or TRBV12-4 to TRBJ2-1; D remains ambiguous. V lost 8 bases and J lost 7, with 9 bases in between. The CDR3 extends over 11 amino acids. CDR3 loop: CASGRHNEQFF. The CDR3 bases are TGTGCCAGCGGTCGGCATAATGAGCAGTTCTTC.

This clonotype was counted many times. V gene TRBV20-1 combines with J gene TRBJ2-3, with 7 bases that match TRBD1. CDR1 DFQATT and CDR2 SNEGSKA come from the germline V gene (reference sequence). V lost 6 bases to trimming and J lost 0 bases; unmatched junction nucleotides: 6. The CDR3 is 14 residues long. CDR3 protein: CSAEQGSSTDTQYF. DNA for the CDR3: TGCAGTGCAGAACAGGGGTCTAGCACAGATACGCAGTATTTT.

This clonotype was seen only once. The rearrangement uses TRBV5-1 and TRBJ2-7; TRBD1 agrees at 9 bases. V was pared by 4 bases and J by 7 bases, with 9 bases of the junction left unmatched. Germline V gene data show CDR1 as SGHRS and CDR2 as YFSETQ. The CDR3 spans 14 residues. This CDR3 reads CASSARQGGREQYV. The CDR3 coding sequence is TGCGCCAGCAGCGCGCGACAGGGGGGTCGTGAGCAGTACGTC.

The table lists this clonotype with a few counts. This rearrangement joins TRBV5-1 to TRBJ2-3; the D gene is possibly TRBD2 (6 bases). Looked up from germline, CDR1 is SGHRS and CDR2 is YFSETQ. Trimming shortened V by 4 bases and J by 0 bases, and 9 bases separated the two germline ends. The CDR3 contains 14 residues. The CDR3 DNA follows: TGCGCCAGCAGCGGGACTTATAGCACAGATACGCAGTATTTT. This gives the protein CASSGTYSTDTQYF.

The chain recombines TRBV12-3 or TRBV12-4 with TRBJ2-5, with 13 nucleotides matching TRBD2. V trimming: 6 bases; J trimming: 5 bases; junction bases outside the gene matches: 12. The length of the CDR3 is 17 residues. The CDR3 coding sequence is TGTGCCAGCAGGGTCACTAGCGGGGGGGCCGGGGCGGAGACCCAGTACTTC. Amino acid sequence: CASRVTSGGAGAETQYF.

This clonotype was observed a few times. The CDR3 DNA reads TGTGCCAGCAGCGTAGATGCGGGGCAAGAGACCCAGTACTTC. It yields the protein CASSVDAGQETQYF. The chain couples TRBV9 to TRBJ2-5; TRBD2 might be the D (6 bases). Germline V gives CDR1 SGDLS, CDR2 YYNGEE. The CDR3 has 14 amino acids. V was pared by 0 bases and J by 2 bases, with 8 bases between.

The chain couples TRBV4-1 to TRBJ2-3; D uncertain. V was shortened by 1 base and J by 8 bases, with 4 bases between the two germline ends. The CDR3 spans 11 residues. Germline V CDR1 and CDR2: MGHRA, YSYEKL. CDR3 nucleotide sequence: TGCGCCAGCAGCCAAGGCCGTACGCAGTATTTT. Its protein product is CASSQGRTQYF.

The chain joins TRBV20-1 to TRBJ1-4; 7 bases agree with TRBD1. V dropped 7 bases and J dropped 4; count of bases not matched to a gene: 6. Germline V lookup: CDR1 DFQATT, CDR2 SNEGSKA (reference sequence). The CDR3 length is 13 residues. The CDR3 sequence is CSVMTGFNEKLFF. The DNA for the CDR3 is TGCAGTGTCATGACAGGGTTTAATGAAAAACTGTTTTTT.